A selection of T cell receptor beta chains follows, all from one sample in a study of beta chain features in type 1 diabetes. Only in-frame clones appear in the TCRdb table, and some are missing; sequencing was by immunoSEQ multiplex PCR. The sample holds about 350,000 clones, roughly 21% seen once. Sequencing used naive CD4+ T cells from blood. These receptors all come from a woman aged 18 to 35 in good health. Both conserved end residues are part of each CDR3. Fields, in order: V gene, clone size, D gene, J gene, CDR3 protein, CDR3 DNA. A D gene is named only where the DNA matches it firmly. For some rows the clone size is stated as once, few or many, or as a class when expanded; others skip it.

TRBV9	few	TRBD1	TRBJ1-1	CASSARQGRTEAFF	TGTGCCAGCAGCGCTAGACAGGGGAGGACTGAAGCTTTCTTT
TRBV2	-	TRBD1	TRBJ1-1	CASGGTGVTEAFF	TGTGCCAGCGGGGGGACAGGGGTCACTGAAGCTTTCTTT
TRBV9	few	TRBD2	TRBJ2-1	CASSETSGPPNEQFF	TGTGCCAGCAGCGAGACTAGCGGCCCCCCTAATGAGCAGTTCTTC
TRBV5-6	few	TRBD2	TRBJ2-1	CASSLAGGQNEQFF	TGTGCCAGCAGCTTAGCGGGGGGGCAAAATGAGCAGTTCTTC
TRBV7-3	-	-	TRBJ2-3	CASSLGLSTDTQYF	TGTGCCAGCAGCCTCGGACTATCCACAGATACGCAGTATTTT
TRBV7-7	-	TRBD2	TRBJ2-7	CASSARLASEQYF	TGTGCTAGCAGCGCCCGACTAGCGAGTGAGCAGTACTTC
TRBV7-3	-	-	TRBJ1-3	CASSPRRGATIYF	TGTGCCAGCAGCCCCCGGCGGGGGGCCACCATATATTTT
TRBV7-6	few	TRBD1	TRBJ2-7	CASSLRTGGNYEQYF	TGTGCCAGCAGCCTCCGGACAGGGGGGAACTACGAGCAGTACTTC
TRBV30	few	-	TRBJ2-7	CAWSGGREVFEQYF	TGTGCCTGGAGTGGGGGCCGAGAGGTGTTCGAGCAGTACTTC
TRBV15	-	TRBD1	TRBJ1-4	CATRWDRANGEKLFF	TGTGCCACCAGGTGGGACAGGGCCAATGGTGAAAAACTGTTTTTT
TRBV18	-	-	TRBJ1-2	CASSPVGGGYTF	TGTGCCAGCTCACCGGTCGGGGGAGGCTACACCTTC
TRBV5-1	-	-	TRBJ1-1	CASSLVPGRNEAFF	TGCGCCAGCAGCTTGGTCCCAGGTCGAAATGAAGCTTTCTTT
TRBV2	-	TRBD2	TRBJ2-2	CASSALLAGAGELFF	TGTGCCAGCAGTGCCCTACTAGCGGGAGCCGGGGAGCTGTTTTTT
TRBV7-2	-	TRBD2	TRBJ2-1	CASSLTLAPNHMYEQFF	TGTGCCAGCAGCTTAACACTAGCGCCGAACCACATGTATGAGCAGTTCTTC
TRBV2	few	-	TRBJ2-2	CASSGLVTTGELFF	TGTGCCAGCAGTGGACTAGTTACCACCGGGGAGCTGTTTTTT
TRBV9	few	TRBD2	TRBJ2-3	CASSLRLAGNTDTQYF	TGTGCCAGCAGCCTACGGCTAGCGGGGAACACAGATACGCAGTATTTT
TRBV9	-	-	TRBJ1-2	CASSPWAGGGYTF	TGTGCCAGCAGTCCCTGGGCCGGTGGTGGCTACACCTTC
TRBV14	-	-	TRBJ2-7	CASSQAAGGKYF	TGTGCCAGCAGCCAGGCAGCCGGAGGCAAGTACTTC
TRBV7-2	-	-	TRBJ2-3	CASTTLGTDTQYF	TGTGCCAGCACCACTTTGGGCACAGATACGCAGTATTTT
TRBV2	few	TRBD2	TRBJ2-5	CASSEAAGGETQYF	TGTGCCAGCAGTGAAGCGGCGGGAGGGGAGACCCAGTACTTC
TRBV11-2	few	TRBD2	TRBJ2-5	CASSSRLAGVETQYF	TGTGCCAGCAGCTCAAGACTAGCGGGAGTAGAGACCCAGTACTTC
TRBV14	few	-	TRBJ1-4	CASSQGTVREKLFF	TGTGCCAGCAGCCAAGGCACAGTCCGGGAAAAACTGTTTTTT
TRBV15	-	TRBD1	TRBJ1-1	CATSRPRTGEATEAFF	TGTGCCACCAGCAGACCGAGGACAGGGGAGGCCACTGAAGCTTTCTTT
TRBV30	few	-	TRBJ1-1	CAWSLRGVAEAFF	TGTGCCTGGAGTCTACGGGGGGTCGCTGAAGCTTTCTTT
TRBV10-3	-	-	TRBJ2-5	CAIGGSQETQYF	TGTGCCATCGGGGGGTCTCAAGAGACCCAGTACTTC
TRBV5-6	-	TRBD1	TRBJ2-2	CASSIDRGNTGELFF	TGTGCCAGCAGCATTGACAGGGGGAACACCGGGGAGCTGTTTTTT
TRBV27	-	TRBD1	TRBJ1-1	CASRPIRGYDTEAFF	TGTGCCAGCAGGCCTATCAGGGGGTACGATACCGAAGCTTTCTTT
TRBV5-1	-	-	TRBJ2-7	CASTWAVSPSEGEQYF	TGCGCCAGCACCTGGGCCGTCAGTCCCTCTGAAGGTGAGCAGTACTTC
TRBV19	-	TRBD1	TRBJ1-5	CASSMTGGPDQPQHF	TGTGCCAGTAGTATGACAGGGGGCCCGGATCAGCCCCAGCATTTT
TRBV15	-	-	TRBJ2-7	CATSSPGGAPPPYEQYF	TGTGCCACCAGCAGCCCCGGAGGGGCACCCCCCCCCTACGAGCAGTACTTC
TRBV11-3	-	-	TRBJ2-1	CASSPGLFQFF	TGTGCCAGCAGCCCTGGACTATTCCAGTTCTTC